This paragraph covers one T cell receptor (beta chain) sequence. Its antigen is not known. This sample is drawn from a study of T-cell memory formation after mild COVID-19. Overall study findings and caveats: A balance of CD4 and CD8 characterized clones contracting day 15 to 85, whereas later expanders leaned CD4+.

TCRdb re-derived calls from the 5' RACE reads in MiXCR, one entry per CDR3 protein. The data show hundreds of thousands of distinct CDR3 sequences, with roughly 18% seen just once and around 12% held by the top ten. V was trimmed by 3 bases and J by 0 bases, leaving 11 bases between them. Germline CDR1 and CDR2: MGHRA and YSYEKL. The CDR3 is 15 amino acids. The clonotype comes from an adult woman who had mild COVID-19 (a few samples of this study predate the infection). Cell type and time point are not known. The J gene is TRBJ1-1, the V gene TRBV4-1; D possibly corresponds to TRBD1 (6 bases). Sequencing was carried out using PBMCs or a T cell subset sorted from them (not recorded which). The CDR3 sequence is CASSQVRDMNTEAFF. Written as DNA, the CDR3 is TGCGCCAGCAGCCAGGTCCGGGACATGAACACTGAAGCTTTCTTT.